This is a list of T cell receptor beta chains from one sample in a study of regulatory T cells in long-lasting Graves disease. TCRdb reprocessed the multiplex PCR reads via MiXCR and lists one record per CDR3 protein. In the table there are roughly 430,000 distinct CDR3 sequences, about 21% of which are singletons. Sequenced material: peripheral blood mononuclear cells (PBMCs), taken when the disease was refractory, from a patient treated with antithyroid drugs. Receptors originate from a female donor with Graves disease. The CDR3 runs from the conserved cysteine through the conserved F or W. Fields, in order: D gene, CDR3 length, V gene, J gene, clone size, CDR3 protein, CDR3 DNA. A D gene is named only where the DNA matches it firmly. The listing skips clone size in some rows; elsewhere it reads once, few, many or a size class.

d_gene: TRBD1
len: 15
v_gene: TRBV5-1
j_gene: TRBJ1-1
abundance: many
CDR3aa: CASSLQGTENTEAFF
CDR3nt: TGCGCCAGCAGCTTGCAGGGGACAGAGAACACTGAAGCTTTCTTT

d_gene: TRBD1
len: 15
v_gene: TRBV28
j_gene: TRBJ1-6
abundance: many
CDR3aa: CASSWRDRGHSPLHF
CDR3nt: TGTGCCAGCAGTTGGAGGGACAGGGGGCATTCACCCCTCCACTTT

d_gene: NA
len: 14
v_gene: TRBV9
j_gene: TRBJ2-5
abundance: many
CDR3aa: CASSDRHIGETQYF
CDR3nt: TGTGCCAGCAGCGACCGACATATCGGCGAGACCCAGTACTTC

d_gene: NA
len: 14
v_gene: TRBV5-1
j_gene: TRBJ1-6
abundance: many
CDR3aa: CASSLAGVNSPLHF
CDR3nt: TGCGCCAGCAGCTTAGCAGGGGTGAATTCACCCCTCCACTTT

d_gene: NA
len: 15
v_gene: TRBV30
j_gene: TRBJ2-2
abundance: many
CDR3aa: CAWIPMDPNTGELFF
CDR3nt: TGTGCCTGGATCCCTATGGACCCGAACACCGGGGAGCTGTTTTTT

d_gene: NA
len: 16
v_gene: TRBV27
j_gene: TRBJ2-7
abundance: many
CDR3aa: CASSPEVGALSYEQYF
CDR3nt: TGTGCCAGCAGTCCGGAGGTGGGCGCTCTCTCCTACGAGCAGTACTTC

d_gene: NA
len: 14
v_gene: TRBV5-1
j_gene: TRBJ2-7
abundance: NA
CDR3aa: CASSLAQGLYEQYF
CDR3nt: TGCGCCAGCAGCTTGGCCCAGGGCCTCTACGAGCAGTACTTC

d_gene: NA
len: 15
v_gene: TRBV7-8
j_gene: TRBJ1-4
abundance: few
CDR3aa: CASSLLSGQNEKLFF
CDR3nt: TGTGCCAGCAGCTTATTAAGTGGGCAGAATGAAAAACTGTTTTTT

d_gene: NA
len: 15
v_gene: TRBV5-4
j_gene: TRBJ1-2
abundance: NA
CDR3aa: CASSLAGGPLYGYTF
CDR3nt: TGTGCCAGCAGCTTGGCAGGAGGCCCCCTCTATGGCTACACCTTC

d_gene: NA
len: 13
v_gene: TRBV28
j_gene: TRBJ2-7
abundance: many
CDR3aa: CASSLGRDYEQYF
CDR3nt: TGTGCCAGCAGTTTAGGCAGGGACTACGAGCAGTACTTC

d_gene: NA
len: 17
v_gene: TRBV28
j_gene: TRBJ2-4
abundance: many
CDR3aa: CASSSGQAVLAKNIQYF
CDR3nt: TGTGCCAGCAGTTCGGGGCAGGCGGTTCTAGCCAAAAACATTCAGTACTTC

d_gene: TRBD1
len: 15
v_gene: TRBV5-1
j_gene: TRBJ2-5
abundance: once
CDR3aa: CASSDRVNLQETQYF
CDR3nt: TGCGCCAGCAGCGACAGGGTAAACCTACAAGAGACCCAGTACTTC

d_gene: NA
len: 13
v_gene: TRBV9
j_gene: TRBJ2-5
abundance: few
CDR3aa: CASSVQGAETQYF
CDR3nt: TGTGCCAGCAGCGTTCAAGGGGCAGAGACCCAGTACTTC

d_gene: NA
len: 16
v_gene: TRBV15
j_gene: TRBJ2-5
abundance: few
CDR3aa: CATSTIPRRYQETQYF
CDR3nt: TGTGCCACCAGCACAATCCCCCGCCGGTACCAAGAGACCCAGTACTTC

d_gene: NA
len: 13
v_gene: TRBV18
j_gene: TRBJ2-1
abundance: few
CDR3aa: CASSPPILHEQFF
CDR3nt: TGTGCCAGCTCACCACCCATTTTGCATGAGCAGTTCTTC

d_gene: NA
len: 13
v_gene: TRBV5-1
j_gene: TRBJ1-4
abundance: many
CDR3aa: CASSPDSDEKLFF
CDR3nt: TGCGCCAGCAGCCCGGACTCGGATGAAAAACTGTTTTTT

d_gene: NA
len: 14
v_gene: TRBV5-1
j_gene: TRBJ2-2
abundance: many
CDR3aa: CASWDSANTGELFF
CDR3nt: TGCGCCAGCTGGGACTCCGCGAACACCGGGGAGCTGTTTTTT

d_gene: TRBD1
len: 15
v_gene: TRBV15
j_gene: TRBJ2-5
abundance: few
CDR3aa: CATSRVGTEQETQYF
CDR3nt: TGTGCCACCAGCAGAGTAGGGACAGAGCAAGAGACCCAGTACTTC

d_gene: NA
len: 15
v_gene: TRBV29-1
j_gene: TRBJ2-6
abundance: few
CDR3aa: CSVGGALSGANVLTF
CDR3nt: TGCAGCGTTGGGGGGGCACTCTCTGGGGCCAACGTCCTGACTTTC

d_gene: TRBD1
len: 18
v_gene: TRBV12-3/TRBV12-4
j_gene: TRBJ2-2
abundance: NA
CDR3aa: CASSSPGGPSWGTGELFF
CDR3nt: TGTGCCAGCAGCTCTCCAGGGGGACCGAGCTGGGGCACCGGGGAGCTGTTTTTT

d_gene: NA
len: 14
v_gene: TRBV6-1
j_gene: TRBJ2-1
abundance: NA
CDR3aa: CASIPRFPNNEQFF
CDR3nt: TGTGCCAGCATCCCCCGGTTCCCTAACAATGAGCAGTTCTTC

d_gene: TRBD2
len: 15
v_gene: TRBV5-1
j_gene: TRBJ2-5
abundance: few
CDR3aa: CASSSPEAGRETQYF
CDR3nt: TGCGCCAGCAGCTCTCCGGAAGCGGGACGAGAGACCCAGTACTTC

d_gene: NA
len: 13
v_gene: TRBV28
j_gene: TRBJ1-4
abundance: many
CDR3aa: CASGTATNEKLFF
CDR3nt: TGTGCCAGCGGCACTGCAACTAATGAAAAACTGTTTTTT

d_gene: TRBD1
len: 16
v_gene: TRBV6-1
j_gene: TRBJ2-7
abundance: many
CDR3aa: CASMHLPGQGAYEQYF
CDR3nt: TGTGCCAGCATGCATCTTCCGGGACAGGGGGCCTACGAGCAGTACTTC

d_gene: NA
len: 11
v_gene: TRBV28
j_gene: TRBJ1-1
abundance: many
CDR3aa: CASSGGTEAFF
CDR3nt: TGTGCCAGCAGTGGGGGCACTGAAGCTTTCTTT

d_gene: NA
len: 13
v_gene: TRBV30
j_gene: TRBJ2-5
abundance: many
CDR3aa: CAWSAEGGETQYF
CDR3nt: TGTGCCTGGAGTGCTGAGGGTGGGGAGACCCAGTACTTC

d_gene: NA
len: 12
v_gene: TRBV2
j_gene: TRBJ2-7
abundance: many
CDR3aa: CASSPSSDEQYF
CDR3nt: TGTGCCAGCAGTCCCTCTTCAGACGAGCAGTACTTC

d_gene: NA
len: 15
v_gene: TRBV7-2
j_gene: TRBJ2-3
abundance: NA
CDR3aa: CASSLGLVVADTQYF
CDR3nt: TGTGCCAGCAGCTTAGGACTAGTCGTAGCAGATACGCAGTATTTT

d_gene: TRBD1
len: 15
v_gene: TRBV30
j_gene: TRBJ1-2
abundance: NA
CDR3aa: CAWSWTGGDNYGYTF
CDR3nt: TGTGCCTGGAGCTGGACAGGGGGCGATAACTATGGCTACACCTTC

d_gene: NA
len: 15
v_gene: TRBV6-1
j_gene: TRBJ2-6
abundance: few
CDR3aa: CASSNGQSGANVLTF
CDR3nt: TGTGCCAGCAGCAACGGACAGTCTGGGGCCAACGTCCTGACTTTC

d_gene: TRBD1
len: 16
v_gene: TRBV28
j_gene: TRBJ2-7
abundance: many
CDR3aa: CASRVRTGGEDYEQYF
CDR3nt: TGTGCCAGCAGGGTTAGGACAGGGGGTGAGGACTACGAGCAGTACTTC

d_gene: TRBD1
len: 17
v_gene: TRBV6-1
j_gene: TRBJ1-3
abundance: NA
CDR3aa: CASRRDRGAYSGNTIYF
CDR3nt: TGTGCCAGCAGGAGGGACAGGGGAGCCTACTCTGGAAACACCATATATTTT

d_gene: TRBD1
len: 15
v_gene: TRBV11-2
j_gene: TRBJ2-2
abundance: NA
CDR3aa: CASSLTGEYSGELFF
CDR3nt: TGTGCCAGCAGCTTAACAGGGGAATATTCCGGGGAGCTGTTTTTT

d_gene: NA
len: 13
v_gene: TRBV20-1
j_gene: TRBJ2-5
abundance: many
CDR3aa: CSATGTDQETQYF
CDR3nt: TGCAGTGCTACTGGGACGGACCAAGAGACCCAGTACTTC

d_gene: NA
len: 15
v_gene: TRBV7-3
j_gene: TRBJ2-4
abundance: many
CDR3aa: CASSAGPEGKNIQYF
CDR3nt: TGTGCCAGCAGCGCCGGGCCAGAGGGCAAAAACATTCAGTACTTC

d_gene: NA
len: 12
v_gene: TRBV20-1
j_gene: TRBJ1-5
abundance: few
CDR3aa: CSASTSNQPQHF
CDR3nt: TGCAGTGCTTCGACAAGCAATCAGCCCCAGCATTTT

d_gene: NA
len: 15
v_gene: TRBV7-9
j_gene: TRBJ2-7
abundance: NA
CDR3aa: CASSDPPSEGYEQYF
CDR3nt: TGTGCCAGCAGCGACCCTCCCAGTGAGGGATACGAGCAGTACTTC

d_gene: NA
len: 12
v_gene: TRBV30
j_gene: TRBJ2-7
abundance: NA
CDR3aa: CAWSGISYEQYF
CDR3nt: TGTGCCTGGAGTGGGATATCCTACGAGCAGTACTTC

d_gene: NA
len: 15
v_gene: TRBV12-3/TRBV12-4
j_gene: TRBJ2-1
abundance: once
CDR3aa: CASSLSDPSYNEQFF
CDR3nt: TGTGCCAGCAGTTTAAGCGACCCCTCCTACAATGAGCAGTTCTTC

d_gene: TRBD2
len: 16
v_gene: TRBV19
j_gene: TRBJ2-5
abundance: NA
CDR3aa: CASSMAGTSFGETQYF
CDR3nt: TGTGCCAGTAGTATGGCAGGGACTAGTTTTGGAGAGACCCAGTACTTC

d_gene: NA
len: 14
v_gene: TRBV12-3/TRBV12-4
j_gene: TRBJ2-7
abundance: many
CDR3aa: CASTHRGASYEQYF
CDR3nt: TGTGCCAGCACCCACCGGGGGGCAAGTTACGAGCAGTACTTC

d_gene: TRBD1
len: 16
v_gene: TRBV7-9
j_gene: TRBJ1-5
abundance: NA
CDR3aa: CASSAGTGGLNQPQHF
CDR3nt: TGTGCCAGCAGCGCCGGGACAGGGGGCCTCAATCAGCCCCAGCATTTT

d_gene: NA
len: 14
v_gene: TRBV9
j_gene: TRBJ1-1
abundance: NA
CDR3aa: CASSVVPGYTEAFF
CDR3nt: TGTGCCAGCAGCGTAGTGCCGGGATACACTGAAGCTTTCTTT

d_gene: TRBD2
len: 19
v_gene: TRBV12-3/TRBV12-4
j_gene: TRBJ2-1
abundance: few
CDR3aa: CASLKLGKAGDSSYNEQFF
CDR3nt: TGTGCCAGCCTTAAATTGGGCAAGGCGGGAGATAGCTCCTACAATGAGCAGTTCTTC

d_gene: NA
len: 13
v_gene: TRBV28
j_gene: TRBJ1-1
abundance: many
CDR3aa: CASSLEVDTEAFF
CDR3nt: TGTGCCAGCAGTTTAGAGGTAGACACTGAAGCTTTCTTT

d_gene: NA
len: 13
v_gene: TRBV5-1
j_gene: TRBJ2-7
abundance: NA
CDR3aa: CARTGPKQGEQYF
CDR3nt: TGCGCCAGGACAGGACCTAAACAGGGCGAGCAGTACTTC

d_gene: NA
len: 14
v_gene: TRBV18
j_gene: TRBJ1-1
abundance: NA
CDR3aa: CASSPQIMNTEAFF
CDR3nt: TGTGCCAGCTCTCCCCAGATTATGAACACTGAAGCTTTCTTT

d_gene: NA
len: 14
v_gene: TRBV5-1
j_gene: TRBJ2-2
abundance: NA
CDR3aa: CAISFATSGGELFF
CDR3nt: TGCGCCATCAGCTTTGCAACTTCTGGCGGGGAGCTGTTTTTT

d_gene: NA
len: 16
v_gene: TRBV3-1
j_gene: TRBJ2-3
abundance: NA
CDR3aa: CASSQDPAVGTDTQYF
CDR3nt: TGTGCCAGCAGCCAAGATCCAGCGGTCGGCACAGATACGCAGTATTTT

d_gene: NA
len: 12
v_gene: TRBV12-3/TRBV12-4
j_gene: TRBJ1-2
abundance: many
CDR3aa: CASTAHNYGYTF
CDR3nt: TGTGCCAGCACCGCACATAACTATGGCTACACCTTC

d_gene: NA
len: 16
v_gene: TRBV11-2
j_gene: TRBJ2-5
abundance: few
CDR3aa: CASSQESAGAQETQYF
CDR3nt: TGCGCCAGCAGCCAAGAGAGCGCGGGGGCACAAGAGACCCAGTACTTC

d_gene: NA
len: 17
v_gene: TRBV3-1
j_gene: TRBJ2-1
abundance: NA
CDR3aa: CASSQGTYLTAYNEQFF
CDR3nt: TGTGCCAGCAGCCAGGGGACATACCTCACCGCCTACAATGAGCAGTTCTTC

d_gene: NA
len: 11
v_gene: TRBV19
j_gene: TRBJ2-2
abundance: NA
CDR3aa: CASSPAWELFF
CDR3nt: TGTGCCAGCTCACCTGCCTGGGAGCTGTTTTTT